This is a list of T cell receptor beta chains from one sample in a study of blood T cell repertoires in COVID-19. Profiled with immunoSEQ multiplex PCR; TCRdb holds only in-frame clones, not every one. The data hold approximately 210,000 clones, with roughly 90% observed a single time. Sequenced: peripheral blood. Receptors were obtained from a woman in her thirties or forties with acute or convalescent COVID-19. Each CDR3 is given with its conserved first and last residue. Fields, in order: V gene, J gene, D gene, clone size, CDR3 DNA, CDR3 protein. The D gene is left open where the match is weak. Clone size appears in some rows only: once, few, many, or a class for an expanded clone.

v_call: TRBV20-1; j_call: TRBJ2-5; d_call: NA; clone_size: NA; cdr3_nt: TGCAGTGCGAGCGCACGGGAGACCCAGTACTTC; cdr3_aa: CSASARETQYF
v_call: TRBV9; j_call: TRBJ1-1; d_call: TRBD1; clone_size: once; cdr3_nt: TGTGCCAGCAGCGTAGACCCTCTAGGGACAGGGGTCATGAACACTGAAGCTTTCTTT; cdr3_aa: CASSVDPLGTGVMNTEAFF
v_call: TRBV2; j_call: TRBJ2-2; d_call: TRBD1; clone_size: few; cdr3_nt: TGTGCCAGCAGTCCTACAGGGGTGATGGCCGGGGAGCTGTTTTTT; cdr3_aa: CASSPTGVMAGELFF
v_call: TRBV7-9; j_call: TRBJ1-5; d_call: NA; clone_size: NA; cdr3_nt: TGTGCCAGCAGCTACAATCGGGAGCCCCAGCATTTT; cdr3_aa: CASSYNREPQHF
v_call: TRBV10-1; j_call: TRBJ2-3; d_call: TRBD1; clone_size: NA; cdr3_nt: TGCGCCAGCAGTGGACCCCCGGGACAGGGAAGGGGGGATACGCAGTATTTT; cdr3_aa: CASSGPPGQGRGDTQYF
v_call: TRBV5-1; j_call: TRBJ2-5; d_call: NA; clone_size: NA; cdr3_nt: TGCGCCAGCAGCTCACCTGGGGCAGAGACCCAGTACTTC; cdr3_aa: CASSSPGAETQYF
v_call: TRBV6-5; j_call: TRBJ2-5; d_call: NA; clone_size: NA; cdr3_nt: TGTGCCAGCACCAGAACCCACAGGGTCCAAGAGACCCAGTACTTC; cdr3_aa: CASTRTHRVQETQYF
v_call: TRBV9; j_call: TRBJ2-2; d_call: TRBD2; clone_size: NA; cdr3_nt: TGTGCCAGCAGCGTAGAGGCGGGGGCGAACACCGGGGAGCTGTTTTTT; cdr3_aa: CASSVEAGANTGELFF
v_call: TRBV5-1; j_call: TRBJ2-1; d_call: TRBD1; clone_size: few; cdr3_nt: TGCGCCAGCAGCTATTCGACAGGGCTTAATGAGCAGTTCTTC; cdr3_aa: CASSYSTGLNEQFF
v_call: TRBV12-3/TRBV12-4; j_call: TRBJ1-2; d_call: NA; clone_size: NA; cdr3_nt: TGTGCCAGCAGTTTCAGAGGATATGGCTACACCTTC; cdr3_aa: CASSFRGYGYTF
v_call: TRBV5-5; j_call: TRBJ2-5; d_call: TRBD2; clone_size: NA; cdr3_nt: TGTGCCAGCACCCCCGGGACTAGCGGGGGACAGACCCAGTACTTC; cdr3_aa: CASTPGTSGGQTQYF
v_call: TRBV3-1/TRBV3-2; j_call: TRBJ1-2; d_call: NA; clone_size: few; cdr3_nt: TGTGCCAGCAGCCAGGGGGCAAACTATGGCTACACCTTC; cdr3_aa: CASSQGANYGYTF
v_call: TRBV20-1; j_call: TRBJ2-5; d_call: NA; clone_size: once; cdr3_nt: TGCAGTGTAGAGCAAGAGACCCAGTACTTC; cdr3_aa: CSVEQETQYF
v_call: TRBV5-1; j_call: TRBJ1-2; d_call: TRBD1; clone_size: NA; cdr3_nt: TGCGCCAGCAGCTACTCCGGGACAGGGTATGGCTACACCTTC; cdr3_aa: CASSYSGTGYGYTF
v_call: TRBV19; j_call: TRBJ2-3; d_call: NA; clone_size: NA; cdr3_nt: TGTGCCAGTAGTACTAGGCCGACAGATACGCAGTATTTT; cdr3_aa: CASSTRPTDTQYF
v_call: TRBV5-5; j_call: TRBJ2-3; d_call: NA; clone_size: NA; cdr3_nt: TGTGCCAGCAGCACCGTGTCGGGACTCCTGAGGAATACGCAGTATTTT; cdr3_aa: CASSTVSGLLRNTQYF